The present T cell receptor beta chain was sequenced within a study of cytomegalovirus exposure and HLA in healthy donors. Study-level results: Highly shared sequence variants in one cluster were likely a sequencing artifact. A previous analysis found most TCR beta V segments productive roughly 90% or roughly 30% of the time.

Worth noting for this clone: The antigen remains unidentified.

Vbeta (60) and Jbeta (13) primers were used in the PCR. Using immunoSEQ multiplex PCR, the repertoire was profiled, and TCRdb retains in-frame clones only, with some absent. The sample consists of about 130,000 clones, approximately 80% of them appearing once. The TCR was taken from a boy aged 2 to 9 in good health and CMV-seronegative. Sequencing was done on a sample of PBMCs.

The CDR3 region has the DNA TGTGCCAGCAGCTTAGCGGGACAGAACACTGAAGCTTTCTTT. Amino acids: CASSLAGQNTEAFF. The genes are TRBV7-9 and TRBJ1-1; TRBD1 might be the D (6 bases). The germline gives CDR1 SEHNR, CDR2 FQNEAQ (reference sequence). Trimming shortened V by 0 bases and J by 1 base, and 6 bases separated the two germline ends. The CDR3 contains 14 residues.